A selection of T cell receptor beta chains follows, all from one sample in a study of CD4 and CD8 cells across lung adenocarcinoma regions. TCRdb re-called the PCR reads with MiXCR, one entry per CDR3 protein. This table holds some 10,000 distinct CDR3 sequences, 46% found once. Input material: CD8+ T cells from the margin of a lung tumor. These receptors were obtained from a male donor with lung adenocarcinoma. The CD4 and CD8 labels of this study may be unreliable. Both conserved end residues are part of each CDR3. A D gene is named only where the DNA matches it firmly. Some rows have no size entry. The others give once, few or many, or a class for an expanded clone.

TRBV7-8	TRBJ2-7	13	.	few	CASSFSPGYEQYF	TGTGCCAGCAGCTTTAGTCCAGGTTACGAGCAGTACTTC
TRBV6-1	TRBJ1-5	14	TRBD1	few	CASSVEQGDQPQHF	TGTGCCAGCAGTGTGGAACAGGGGGATCAGCCCCAGCATTTT
TRBV9	TRBJ2-5	14	.	many	CASSPTGAKETQYF	TGTGCCAGCAGCCCCACCGGGGCGAAAGAGACCCAGTACTTC
TRBV10-3	TRBJ2-5	15	.	.	CAGALGGGHQETQYF	TGTGCCGGGGCTCTAGGGGGGGGGCACCAAGAGACCCAGTATTTC
TRBV4-1	TRBJ1-2	16	.	.	CASSQVVPQRNYGYTF	TGCGCCAGCAGCCAAGTAGTTCCGCAACGTAACTATGGCTACACCTTC
TRBV7-2	TRBJ2-1	13	.	few	CASSLGPANEQFF	TGTGCCAGCAGCTTAGGTCCGGCCAATGAGCAGTTCTTC
TRBV6-1	TRBJ1-1	17	.	.	CASSPRGSPGPNTEAFF	TGTGCCAGCAGTCCACGCGGCAGTCCTGGGCCTAACACTGAAGCTTTCTTT
TRBV6-1	TRBJ2-3	14	TRBD1	.	CASRARGREDTQYF	TGTGCGAGCAGGGCCAGGGGGCGCGAAGATACGCAGTATTTT
TRBV12-3/TRBV12-4	TRBJ1-3	15	.	.	CASSLNSRIRNTIYF	TGTGCCAGCAGTTTAAACAGCCGAATTCGGAACACCATATATTTT
TRBV20-1	TRBJ2-6	15	TRBD1	.	CSATPDRAGANVLTF	TGCAGTGCCACCCCTGACAGGGCTGGGGCCAACGTCCTGACTTTC
TRBV6-1	TRBJ2-1	13	.	many	CASSRSGVDEQFF	TGTGCCAGCAGCCGATCAGGGGTGGATGAGCAGTTCTTC
TRBV6-1	TRBJ2-2	15	.	few	CASSEWSGRSGELFF	TGTGCCAGCAGTGAATGGAGCGGGCGCAGCGGGGAGCTGTTTTTT
TRBV6-5	TRBJ2-1	14	.	medium-sized	CASSLGGAYNEQFF	TGTGCCAGCAGTTTAGGGGGAGCCTACAATGAGCAGTTCTTC
TRBV11-3	TRBJ1-3	15	.	.	CASSSTGFFGNTIYF	TGTGCCAGCAGCTCCACAGGGTTTTTCGGAAACACCATATATTTT
TRBV10-3	TRBJ1-2	13	.	many	CAISYTGSDGYTF	TGTGCCATCAGCTACACAGGGAGTGATGGCTACACCTTC
TRBV20-1	TRBJ1-6	15	.	.	CSARPEGSSVSPLHF	TGCAGTGCTAGACCAGAGGGGAGTTCTGTTTCACCCCTCCACTTT
TRBV6-1	TRBJ1-6	14	.	few	CASSETVAASPLHF	TGTGCCAGCAGTGAAACAGTAGCTGCTTCACCCCTCCACTTT